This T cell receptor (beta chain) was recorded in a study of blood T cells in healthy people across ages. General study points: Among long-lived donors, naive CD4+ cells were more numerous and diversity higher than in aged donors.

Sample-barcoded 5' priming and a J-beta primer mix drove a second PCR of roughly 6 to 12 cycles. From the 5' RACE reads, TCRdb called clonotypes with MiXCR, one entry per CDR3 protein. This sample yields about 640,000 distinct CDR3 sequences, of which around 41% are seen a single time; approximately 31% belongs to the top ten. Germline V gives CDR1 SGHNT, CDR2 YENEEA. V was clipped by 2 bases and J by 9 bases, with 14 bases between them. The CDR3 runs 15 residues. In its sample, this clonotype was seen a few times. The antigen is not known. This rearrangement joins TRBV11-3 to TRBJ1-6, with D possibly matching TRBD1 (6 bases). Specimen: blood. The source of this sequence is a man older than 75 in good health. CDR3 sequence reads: CASSLSGAPRSPLHF. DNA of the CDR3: TGTGCCAGCAGCTTATCAGGGGCGCCTCGTTCACCCCTCCACTTT. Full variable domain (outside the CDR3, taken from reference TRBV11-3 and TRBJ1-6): EAGVVQSPRYKIIEKKQPVAFWCNPISGHNTLYWYLQNLGQGPELLIRYENEEAVDDSQLPKDRFSAERLKGVDSTLKIQPAELGDSAVYLCASSLSGAPRSPLHFGNGTRLTVT.